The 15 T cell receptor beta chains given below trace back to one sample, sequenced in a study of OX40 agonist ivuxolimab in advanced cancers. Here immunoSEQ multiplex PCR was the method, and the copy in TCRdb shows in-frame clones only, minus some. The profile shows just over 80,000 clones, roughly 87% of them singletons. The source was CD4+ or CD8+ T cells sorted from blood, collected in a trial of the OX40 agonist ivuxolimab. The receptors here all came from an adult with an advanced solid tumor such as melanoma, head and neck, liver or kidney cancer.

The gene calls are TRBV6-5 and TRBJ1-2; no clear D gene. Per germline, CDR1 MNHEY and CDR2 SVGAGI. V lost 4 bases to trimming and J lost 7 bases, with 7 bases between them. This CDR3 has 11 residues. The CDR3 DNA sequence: TGTGCCAGCAGTTCCCCCGGTGGCTACACCTTC. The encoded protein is CASSSPGGYTF.

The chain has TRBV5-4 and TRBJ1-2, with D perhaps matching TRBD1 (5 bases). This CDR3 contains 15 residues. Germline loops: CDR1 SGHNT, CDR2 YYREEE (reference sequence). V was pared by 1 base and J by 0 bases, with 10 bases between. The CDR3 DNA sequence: TGTGCCAGCAGCTTGCCGCGGGGACCTAACTATGGCTACACCTTC. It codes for CASSLPRGPNYGYTF.

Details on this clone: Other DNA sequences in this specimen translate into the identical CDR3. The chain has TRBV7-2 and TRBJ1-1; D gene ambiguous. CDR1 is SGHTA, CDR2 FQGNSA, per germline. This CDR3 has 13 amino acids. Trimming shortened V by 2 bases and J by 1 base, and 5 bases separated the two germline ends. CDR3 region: CASSLSQNTEAFF. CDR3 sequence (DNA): TGTGCCAGCAGCTTATCCCAGAACACTGAAGCTTTCTTT.

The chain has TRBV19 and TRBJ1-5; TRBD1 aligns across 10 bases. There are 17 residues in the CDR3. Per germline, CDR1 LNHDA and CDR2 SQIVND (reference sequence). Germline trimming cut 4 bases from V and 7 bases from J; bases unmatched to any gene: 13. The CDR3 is CASSTNHRTGGNQPQHF. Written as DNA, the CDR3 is TGTGCCAGTAGTACCAACCACAGGACAGGGGGGAACCAGCCCCAGCATTTT.

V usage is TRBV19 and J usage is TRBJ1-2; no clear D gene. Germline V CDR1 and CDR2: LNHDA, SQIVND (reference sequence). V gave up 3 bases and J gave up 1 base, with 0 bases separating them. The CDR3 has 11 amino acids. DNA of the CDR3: TGTGCCAGTAGTATTAACTATGGCTACACCTTC. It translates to CASSINYGYTF.

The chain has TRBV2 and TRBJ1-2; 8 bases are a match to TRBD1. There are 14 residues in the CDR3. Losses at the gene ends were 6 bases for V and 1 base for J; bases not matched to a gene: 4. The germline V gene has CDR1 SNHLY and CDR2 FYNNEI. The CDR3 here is CASSGQGSNYGYTF. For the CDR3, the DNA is TGTGCCAGCAGCGGACAGGGCAGTAACTATGGCTACACCTTC.

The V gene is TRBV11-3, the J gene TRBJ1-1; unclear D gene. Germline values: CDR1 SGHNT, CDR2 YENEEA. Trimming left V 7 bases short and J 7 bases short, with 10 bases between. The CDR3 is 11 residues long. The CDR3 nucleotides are TGTGCCAGCACTCTATACAGTGAAGCTTTCTTT. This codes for CASTLYSEAFF.

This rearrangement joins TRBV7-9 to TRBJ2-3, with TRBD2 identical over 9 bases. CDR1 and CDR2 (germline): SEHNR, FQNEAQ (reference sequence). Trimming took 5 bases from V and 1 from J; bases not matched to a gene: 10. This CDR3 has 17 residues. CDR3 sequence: CASSPRIAGVRTDTQYF. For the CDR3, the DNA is TGTGCCAGCAGCCCGAGAATAGCGGGAGTCCGCACAGATACGCAGTATTTT.

CDR3 residues: CASTKSRTSGNAGELFF. CDR3 coding DNA: TGTGCCAGTACTAAGAGCAGGACTAGCGGGAATGCCGGGGAGCTGTTTTTT. This chain joins TRBV19 and TRBJ2-2; 12 nucleotides agree with TRBD2. CDR1 LNHDA and CDR2 SQIVND come from the germline V gene (reference sequence). This CDR3 region has 17 residues. V was clipped by 7 bases and J by 6 bases; unmatched bases: 12.

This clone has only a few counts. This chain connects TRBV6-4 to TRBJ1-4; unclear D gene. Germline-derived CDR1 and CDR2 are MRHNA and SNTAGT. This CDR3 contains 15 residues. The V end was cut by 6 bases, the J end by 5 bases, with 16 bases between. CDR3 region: CASRPRPAGNEKLFF. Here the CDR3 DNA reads TGTGCCAGCAGGCCCCGGCCAGCCGGCAATGAAAAACTGTTTTTT.

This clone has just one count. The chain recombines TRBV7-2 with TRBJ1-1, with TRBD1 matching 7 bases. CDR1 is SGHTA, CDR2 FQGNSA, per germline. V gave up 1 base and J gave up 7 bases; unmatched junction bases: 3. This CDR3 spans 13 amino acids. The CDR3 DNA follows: TGTGCCAGCAGCTTAGACAGGGGAATTGAAGCTTTCTTT. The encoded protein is CASSLDRGIEAFF.

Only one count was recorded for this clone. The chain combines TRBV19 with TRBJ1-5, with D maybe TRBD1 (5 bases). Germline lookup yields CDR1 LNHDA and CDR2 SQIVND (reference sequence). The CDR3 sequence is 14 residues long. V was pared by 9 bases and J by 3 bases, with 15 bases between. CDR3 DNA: TGTGCCAGCAACCATCGACAGCTCAATCAGCCCCAGCATTTT. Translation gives CASNHRQLNQPQHF.

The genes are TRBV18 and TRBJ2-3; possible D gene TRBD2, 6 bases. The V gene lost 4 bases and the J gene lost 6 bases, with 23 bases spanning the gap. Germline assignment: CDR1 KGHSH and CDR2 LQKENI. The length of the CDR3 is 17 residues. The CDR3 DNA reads TGTGCCAGCTCACGCCCGCTTGGGGAACAAAGCGGGGATACGCAGTATTTT. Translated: CASSRPLGEQSGDTQYF. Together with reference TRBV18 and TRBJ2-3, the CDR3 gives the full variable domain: NAGVMQNPRHLVRRRGQEARLRCSPMKGHSHVYWYRQLPEEGLKFMVYLQKENIIDESGMPKERFSAEFPKEGPSILRIQQVVRGDSAAYFCASSRPLGEQSGDTQYFGPGTRLTVL.

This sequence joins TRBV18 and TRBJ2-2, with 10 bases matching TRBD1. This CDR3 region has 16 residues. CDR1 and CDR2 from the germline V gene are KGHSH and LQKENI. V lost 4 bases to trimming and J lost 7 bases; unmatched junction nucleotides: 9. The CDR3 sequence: CASSLGTGESGGELFF. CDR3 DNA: TGTGCCAGCTCACTCGGGACAGGGGAAAGCGGCGGGGAGCTGTTTTTT. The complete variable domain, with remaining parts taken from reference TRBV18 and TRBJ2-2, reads NAGVMQNPRHLVRRRGQEARLRCSPMKGHSHVYWYRQLPEEGLKFMVYLQKENIIDESGMPKERFSAEFPKEGPSILRIQQVVRGDSAAYFCASSLGTGESGGELFFGEGSRLTVL.

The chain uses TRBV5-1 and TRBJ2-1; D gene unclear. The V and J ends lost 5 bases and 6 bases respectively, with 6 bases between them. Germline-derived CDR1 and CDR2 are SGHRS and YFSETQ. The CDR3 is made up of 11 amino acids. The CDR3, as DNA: TGCGCCAGCAGTTATAGCAATGAGCAGTTCTTC. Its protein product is CASSYSNEQFF.